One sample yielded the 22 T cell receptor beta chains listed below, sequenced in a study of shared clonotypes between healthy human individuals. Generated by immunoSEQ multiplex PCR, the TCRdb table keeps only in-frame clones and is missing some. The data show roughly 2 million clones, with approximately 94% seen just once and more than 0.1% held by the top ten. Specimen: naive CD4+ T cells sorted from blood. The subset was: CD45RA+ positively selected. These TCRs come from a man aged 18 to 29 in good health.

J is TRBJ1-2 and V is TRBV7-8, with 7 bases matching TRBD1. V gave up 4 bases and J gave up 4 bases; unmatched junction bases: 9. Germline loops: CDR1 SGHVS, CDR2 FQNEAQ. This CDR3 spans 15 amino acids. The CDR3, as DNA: TGTGCCAGCAGCTCGACGAGGGGGCGCATCTATGGCTACACCTTC. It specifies CASSSTRGRIYGYTF.

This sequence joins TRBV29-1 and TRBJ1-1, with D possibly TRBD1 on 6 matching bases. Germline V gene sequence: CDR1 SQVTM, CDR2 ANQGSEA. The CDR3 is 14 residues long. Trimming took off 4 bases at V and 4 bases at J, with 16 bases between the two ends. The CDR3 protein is CSVVAQGLTTEAFF. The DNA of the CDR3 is TGCAGCGTTGTGGCCCAGGGGCTGACCACTGAAGCTTTCTTT.

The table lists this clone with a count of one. The CDR3 here is CASSSTSLGEQYF. CDR3 nucleotide sequence: TGCGCCAGCAGCTCGACTAGCCTGGGCGAGCAGTACTTC. The V gene is TRBV5-1, the J gene TRBJ2-7; the match to TRBD2 covers 7 bases. Looked up from germline, CDR1 is SGHRS and CDR2 is YFSETQ. The CDR3 has 13 amino acids. J was trimmed by 6 bases and V by 3 bases; bases with no gene match: 6.

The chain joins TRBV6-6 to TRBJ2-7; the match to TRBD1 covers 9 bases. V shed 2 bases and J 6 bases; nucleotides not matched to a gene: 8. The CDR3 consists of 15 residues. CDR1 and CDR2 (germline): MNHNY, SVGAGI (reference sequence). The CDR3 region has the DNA TGTGCCAGCAGTTACCAAGCCGGGACAGGGCGCGAGCAGTACTTC. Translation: CASSYQAGTGREQYF.

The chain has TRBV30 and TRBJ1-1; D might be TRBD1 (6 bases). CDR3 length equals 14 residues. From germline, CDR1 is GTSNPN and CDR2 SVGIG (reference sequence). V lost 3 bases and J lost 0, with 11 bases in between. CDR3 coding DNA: TGTGCCTGGAGCACAGGGAAACTGAACACTGAAGCTTTCTTT. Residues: CAWSTGKLNTEAFF.

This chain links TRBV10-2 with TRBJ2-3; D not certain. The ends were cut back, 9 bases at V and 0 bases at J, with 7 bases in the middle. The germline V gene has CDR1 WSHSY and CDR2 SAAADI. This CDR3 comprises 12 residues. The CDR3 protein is CASGRSTDTQYF. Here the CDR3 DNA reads TGCGCCAGTGGTCGAAGCACAGATACGCAGTATTTT.

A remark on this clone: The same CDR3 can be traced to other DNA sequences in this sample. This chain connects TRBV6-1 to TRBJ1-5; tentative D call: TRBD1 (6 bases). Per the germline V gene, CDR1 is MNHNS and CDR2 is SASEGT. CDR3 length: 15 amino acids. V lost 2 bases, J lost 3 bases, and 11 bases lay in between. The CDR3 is CASSERRTDNQPQHF. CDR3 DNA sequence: TGTGCCAGCAGTGAAAGGAGGACAGACAATCAGCCCCAGCATTTT.

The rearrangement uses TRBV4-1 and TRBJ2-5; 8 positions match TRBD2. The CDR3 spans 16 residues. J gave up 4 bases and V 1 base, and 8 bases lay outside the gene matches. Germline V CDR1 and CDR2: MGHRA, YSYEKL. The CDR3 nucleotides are TGCGCCAGCAGCCAAGGACGGACTAGCTCTCGAGAGACCCAGTACTTC. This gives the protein CASSQGRTSSRETQYF.

CDR3 loop: CASSLAPTGGGTDTQYF. The DNA of the CDR3 is TGCGCCAGCAGCTTGGCGCCCACAGGGGGCGGCACAGATACGCAGTATTTT. This rearrangement joins TRBV5-1 to TRBJ2-3; TRBD1 aligns across 9 bases. Germline CDR1 reads SGHRS; CDR2 reads YFSETQ. V lost 0 bases, J lost 1 base, and 6 bases stayed unmatched. This CDR3 comprises 17 residues.

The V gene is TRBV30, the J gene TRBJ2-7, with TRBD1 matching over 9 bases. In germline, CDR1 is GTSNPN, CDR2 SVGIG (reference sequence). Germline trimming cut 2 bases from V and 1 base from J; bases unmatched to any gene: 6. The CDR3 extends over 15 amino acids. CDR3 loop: CAWSTPGTGSYEQYF. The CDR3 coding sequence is TGTGCCTGGAGTACCCCCGGGACAGGGTCCTACGAGCAGTACTTC.

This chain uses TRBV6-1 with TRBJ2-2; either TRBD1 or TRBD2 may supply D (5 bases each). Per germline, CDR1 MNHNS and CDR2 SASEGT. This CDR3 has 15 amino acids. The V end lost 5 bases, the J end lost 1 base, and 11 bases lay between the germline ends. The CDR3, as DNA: TGTGCCAGCAGTTCACGGGACCAGAACACCGGGGAGCTGTTTTTT. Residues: CASSSRDQNTGELFF.

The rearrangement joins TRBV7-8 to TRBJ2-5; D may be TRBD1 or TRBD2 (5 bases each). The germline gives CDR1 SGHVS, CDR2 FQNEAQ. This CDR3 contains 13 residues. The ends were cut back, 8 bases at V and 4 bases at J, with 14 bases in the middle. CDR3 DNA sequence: TGTGCCAGCCGGCAGGGACCTCTAGAGACCCAGTACTTC. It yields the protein CASRQGPLETQYF. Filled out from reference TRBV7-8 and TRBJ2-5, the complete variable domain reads GAGVSQSPRYKVAKRGQDVALRCDPISGHVSLFWYQQALGQGPEFLTYFQNEAQLDKSGLPSDRFFAERPEGSVSTLKIQRTQQEDSAVYLCASRQGPLETQYFGPGTRLLVL.

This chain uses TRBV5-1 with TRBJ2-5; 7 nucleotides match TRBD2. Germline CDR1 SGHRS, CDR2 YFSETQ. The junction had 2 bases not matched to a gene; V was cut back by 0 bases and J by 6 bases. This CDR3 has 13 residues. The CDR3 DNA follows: TGCGCCAGCAGCTTGGAGGGAGGGAAGACCCAGTACTTC. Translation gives CASSLEGGKTQYF. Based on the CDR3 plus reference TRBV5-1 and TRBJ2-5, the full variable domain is KAGVTQTPRYLIKTRGQQVTLSCSPISGHRSVSWYQQTPGQGLQFLFEYFSETQRNKGNFPGRFSGRQFSNSRSEMNVSTLELGDSALYLCASSLEGGKTQYFGPGTRLLVL.

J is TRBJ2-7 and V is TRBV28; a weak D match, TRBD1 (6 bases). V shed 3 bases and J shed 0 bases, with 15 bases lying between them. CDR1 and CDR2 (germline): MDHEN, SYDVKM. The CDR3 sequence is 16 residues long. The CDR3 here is CASSLARDKRSYEQYF. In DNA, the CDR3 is TGTGCCAGCAGTTTGGCACGGGACAAACGCTCCTACGAGCAGTACTTC.

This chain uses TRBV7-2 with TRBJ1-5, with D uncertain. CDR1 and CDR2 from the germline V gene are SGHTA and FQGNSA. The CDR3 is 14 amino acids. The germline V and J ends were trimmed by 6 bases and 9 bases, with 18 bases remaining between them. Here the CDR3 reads CASSRQHPGRPQHF. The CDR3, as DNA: TGTGCCAGCAGTAGGCAGCACCCGGGAAGGCCCCAGCATTTT.

In DNA, the CDR3 is TGTGCCAGCAGCCCGGGAACACGCTATGGCTACACCTTC. Translation gives CASSPGTRYGYTF. V usage is TRBV7-9 and J usage is TRBJ1-2; the D is unclear. Trimming shortened V by 5 bases and J by 4 bases, and 11 bases separated the two germline ends. CDR1 and CDR2 from the germline V gene are SEHNR and FQNEAQ (reference sequence). This CDR3 comprises 13 residues.

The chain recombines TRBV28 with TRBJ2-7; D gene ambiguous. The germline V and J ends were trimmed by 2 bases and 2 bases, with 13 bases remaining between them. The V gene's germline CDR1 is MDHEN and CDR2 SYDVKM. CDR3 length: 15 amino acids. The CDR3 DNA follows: TGTGCCAGCAGTTTAAATCGGGCCGGTCCCTACGAGCAGTACTTC. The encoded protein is CASSLNRAGPYEQYF.

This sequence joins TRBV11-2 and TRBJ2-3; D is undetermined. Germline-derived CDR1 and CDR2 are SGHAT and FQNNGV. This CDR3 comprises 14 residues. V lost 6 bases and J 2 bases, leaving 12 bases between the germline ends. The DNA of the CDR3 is TGTGCCAGCAGTTTGCAACCCACCACAGATACGCAGTATTTT. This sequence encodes CASSLQPTTDTQYF.

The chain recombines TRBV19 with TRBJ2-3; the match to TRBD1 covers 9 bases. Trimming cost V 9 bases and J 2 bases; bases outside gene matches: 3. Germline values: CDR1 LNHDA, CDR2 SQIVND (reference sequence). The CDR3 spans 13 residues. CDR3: CASGTGTTDTQYF. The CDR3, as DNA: TGTGCCAGCGGGACAGGGACCACAGATACGCAGTATTTT. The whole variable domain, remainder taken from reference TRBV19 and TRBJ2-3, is DGGITQSPKYLFRKEGQNVTLSCEQNLNHDAMYWYRQDPGQGLRLIYYSQIVNDFQKGDIAEGYSVSREKKESFPLTVTSAQKNPTAFYLCASGTGTTDTQYFGPGTRLTVL.

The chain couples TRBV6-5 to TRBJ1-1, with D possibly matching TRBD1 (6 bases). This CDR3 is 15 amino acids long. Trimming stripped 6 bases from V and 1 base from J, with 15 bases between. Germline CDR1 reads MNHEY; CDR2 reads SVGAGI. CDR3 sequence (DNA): TGTGCCAGCAGGTACCAAGGGGGGACGAACACTGAAGCTTTCTTT. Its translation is CASRYQGGTNTEAFF.

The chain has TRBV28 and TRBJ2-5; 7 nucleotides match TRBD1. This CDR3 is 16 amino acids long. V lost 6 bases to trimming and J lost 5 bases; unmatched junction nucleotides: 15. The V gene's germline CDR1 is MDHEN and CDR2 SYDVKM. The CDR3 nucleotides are TGTGCCAGCAGCCCCCCGATGAACAGGGGTTTGGAGACCCAGTACTTC. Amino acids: CASSPPMNRGLETQYF.

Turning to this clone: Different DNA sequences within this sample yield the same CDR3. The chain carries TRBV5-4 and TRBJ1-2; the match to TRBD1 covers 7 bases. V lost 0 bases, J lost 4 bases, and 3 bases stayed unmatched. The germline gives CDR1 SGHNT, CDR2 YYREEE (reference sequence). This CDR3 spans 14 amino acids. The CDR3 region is CASSLDRGGYGYTF. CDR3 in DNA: TGTGCCAGCAGCTTGGACAGGGGCGGCTATGGCTACACCTTC.